These T cell receptor beta chains were read from a single sample in a study of CD8+ T cells in alopecia areata. Produced via immunoSEQ multiplex PCR; TCRdb's table is partial and in-frame only. This table has 90,000 to 100,000 clones, 60% to 75% appearing once. This specimen consisted of CD8+ T cells sorted from blood, obtained at week 4, from a patient treated with tofacitinib. The receptors originated from a human donor with alopecia areata. The CDR3 runs from the conserved cysteine through the conserved F or W. D genes are given only for firm matches. Some rows mark clone size as missing; the rest say once, few, many or name a class of expanded clone.

TRBJ1-1 few TRBV11-2 NA TGTGCCAGCAGCTCTAGCCCCCTTAACACTGAAGCTTTCTTT CASSSSPLNTEAFF
TRBJ1-2 once TRBV25-1 NA TGTGCCAGCAGTGAATTCTTCCACGCTAATGGCTACACCTTC CASSEFFHANGYTF
TRBJ2-3 once TRBV27 TRBD2 TGTGCCAGTAGCGGGAGAACAGATACGCAGTATTTT CASSGRTDTQYF
TRBJ2-7 few TRBV7-9 NA TGTGCCAGCAGCCCTAAGATAGAAGCCAGCTCCTACGAGCAGTACTTC CASSPKIEASSYEQYF
TRBJ2-1 NA TRBV30 NA TGTGCCTGGAGTCTAGTAAATGAGCAGTTCTTC CAWSLVNEQFF
TRBJ2-3 NA TRBV5-6 TRBD2 TGTGCCAGCAGCCCCGCGGCTAGCGGGGCCGGGACAGATACGCAGTATTTT CASSPAASGAGTDTQYF
TRBJ2-4 NA TRBV10-3 TRBD2 TGTGCCATCAGTGAGTCGCGCGGGGGGTTAGCCAAAAACATTCAGTACTTC CAISESRGGLAKNIQYF
TRBJ2-3 few TRBV14 NA TGTGCCAGCAGCCCCGGACAATCCACAGATACGCAGTATTTT CASSPGQSTDTQYF
TRBJ1-5 NA TRBV27 NA TGTGCCAGCAGTTTTCAGGGAGGTCAGCCCCAGCATTTT CASSFQGGQPQHF
TRBJ2-3 few TRBV30 NA TGTGCCTGGAGCTTAGGTGCGGCGGATACGCAGTATTTT CAWSLGAADTQYF
TRBJ2-5 NA TRBV15 NA TGTGCCACCAGCAGTCGACAGGGAGGGGAGACCCAGTACTTC CATSSRQGGETQYF
TRBJ2-3 NA TRBV9 TRBD2 TGTGCCAGCAGCGTCCGACTAGCCACAGATACGCAGTATTTT CASSVRLATDTQYF
TRBJ2-7 NA TRBV5-1 TRBD2 TGCGCCAGCAGACTAGCGGGGGCCTACGAGCAGTACTTC CASRLAGAYEQYF